The source of this TCR beta chain is a study of Graves' ophthalmopathy and Graves' hyperthyroidism. Study conclusions and caveats: Ophthalmopathy progression was predicted by the model at around 70% sensitivity and about 74% specificity.

The study amplified TCR beta CDR3 regions using RNA transcripts. RT-PCR in the first round used HTBI primers; a second-round multiplex PCR followed. A single record per CDR3 protein comes from TCRdb applying MiXCR to the multiplex PCR reads. Of around 590,000 distinct CDR3 sequences listed, approximately 35% are singletons. In the case of this clonotype: As yet, its antigen is unknown.

Patients newly diagnosed with hyperthyroidism, under 2 months' duration, were aged 18 to 65, the study reports. Patients with other autoimmune diseases, uncontrolled infections, pregnancy or lactation were excluded. The germline V gene encodes CDR1 SNHLY and CDR2 FYNNEI. With 2 bases removed from V and 7 bases from J, the gap between germline ends came to 18 bases. The CDR3 has 16 residues. V and J are TRBV2 and TRBJ1-5; D is possibly TRBD1 (6 bases). The sequencing input was peripheral blood or thyroid tissue (not recorded which). The clonotype was recovered from an adult man with Graves' hyperthyroidism. The CDR3 region has the DNA TGTGCCAGCAGTGAATCGGGACACGGTCTCGCACAGCCCCAGCATTTT. Translating it yields CASSESGHGLAQPQHF.